The 4 T cell receptor beta chains given below trace back to one sample, sequenced in a study of T cell changes during pregnancy in multiple sclerosis. The repertoire was sequenced with immunoSEQ multiplex PCR; TCRdb's copy has only in-frame clones and lacks some. The sample comprises 50,000 or so clones, approximately 92% of which are singletons, and under 0.95% rests with the top ten. This specimen was CD4+ T cells from peripheral blood mononuclear cells, taken in the third trimester of pregnancy. The source is a female donor with multiple sclerosis, enrolled in a pregnancy study.

A single count supports this clone. The J gene is TRBJ1-4, the V gene TRBV4-2; D is possibly TRBD1 (5 bases). The CDR3 contains 16 residues. Trimming took off 1 base at V and 0 bases at J, with 9 bases between the two ends. Germline V gene lookup returns CDR1 LGHNA and CDR2 YNFKEQ. CDR3 nucleotide sequence: TGTGCCAGCAGCCAAGCAGGGTTTGCAACTAATGAAAAACTGTTTTTT. Its protein is CASSQAGFATNEKLFF.

This chain uses TRBV4-3 with TRBJ2-3; 9 bases are shared with TRBD2. This CDR3 is 18 amino acids long. The J segment lost 0 bases and the V segment lost 2 bases, leaving 9 bases of the junction unmatched. Germline lookup yields CDR1 LGHNA and CDR2 YSLEER. CDR3: CASSQHPSSGTSTDTQYF. CDR3 coding DNA: TGCGCCAGCAGCCAACACCCTTCTAGCGGGACTAGCACAGATACGCAGTATTTT.

This clone came up once. This rearrangement joins TRBV29-1 to TRBJ1-2; 7 nucleotides line up with TRBD1. Trimming at V came to 8 bases and at J to 8 bases, leaving 14 bases not matched to a gene. Germline V gene sequence: CDR1 SQVTM, CDR2 ANQGSEA. This CDR3 has 13 amino acids. CDR3 loop: CSTGTDPIAGYTF. The CDR3 DNA sequence: TGCAGCACAGGGACAGACCCGATAGCCGGCTACACCTTC. Using reference TRBV29-1 and TRBJ1-2 for the parts outside the CDR3, the full variable domain is SAVISQKPSRDICQRGTSLTIQCQVDSQVTMMFWYRQQPGQSLTLIATANQGSEATYESGFVIDKFPISRPNLTFSTLTVSNMSPEDSSIYLCSTGTDPIAGYTFGSGTRLTVV.

This clone was seen once. This chain's CDR3 is CASSVASGVGNEQFF. CDR3 bases: TGTGCCAGCAGCGTAGCTAGCGGGGTCGGGAATGAGCAGTTCTTC. V and J are TRBV9 and TRBJ2-1; TRBD2 aligns across 9 bases. Germline V CDR1 and CDR2: SGDLS, YYNGEE. V lost 0 bases and J lost 7; bases outside the gene matches: 5. The CDR3 sequence is 15 residues long.